This entry describes one T cell receptor beta chain. These data are taken from a study of T cell changes during pregnancy in multiple sclerosis. Some clones are missing from TCRdb's copy, which holds only in-frame ones; the method was immunoSEQ multiplex PCR. Of under 45,000 clones listed, 90% were seen once; the top ten hold about 7%. The V gene's germline CDR1 is WNHNN and CDR2 SYGVQD (reference sequence). The V and J ends lost 3 bases and 0 bases respectively, with 11 bases between them. The length of the CDR3 is 15 residues. This TCR derives from a female donor with multiple sclerosis, enrolled in a pregnancy study. The material sequenced was CD8+ T cells from peripheral blood mononuclear cells, taken in the third trimester of pregnancy. The chain joins TRBV10-1 to TRBJ1-1; perhaps TRBD1 as D (5 bases). The CDR3 is CASSEQVPMNTEAFF. The CDR3 DNA reads TGCGCCAGCAGTGAACAGGTGCCCATGAACACTGAAGCTTTCTTT.